One and the same sample provided the 5 T cell receptor beta chains below, sequenced in a study of cytomegalovirus exposure and HLA in healthy donors. It was with 60 Vbeta and 13 Jbeta primers that the PCR ran. Some clones are missing from TCRdb's copy, which holds only in-frame ones; the method was immunoSEQ multiplex PCR. The table lists more than 50,000 clones, with 9.5% to 15% in the top ten. Sequencing used PBMCs. Receptor source: a man younger than 35 in good health and CMV-seropositive.

The chain couples TRBV6-6 to TRBJ1-2, with TRBD1 identical over 8 bases. This CDR3 region has 11 residues. The V gene's germline CDR1 is MNHNY and CDR2 SVGAGI (reference sequence). After removal of 7 bases from V and 8 bases from J, the junction contained 3 bases not matched to a gene. As DNA, the CDR3 is TGTGCCAGCACCGACAGGGGAGGCTACACCTTC. Residues: CASTDRGGYTF.

The chain has TRBV7-2 and TRBJ2-7, with TRBD2 identical over 10 bases. The CDR3 length is 16 residues. Germline CDR1 reads SGHTA; CDR2 reads FQGNSA. V was pared by 6 bases and J by 6 bases, with 14 bases of the junction left unmatched. CDR3 nucleotide sequence: TGTGCCAGCAGTCCATCTCTATCTAGCGGGAGAGGCGAGCAGTACTTC. Its translation is CASSPSLSSGRGEQYF.

This sequence joins TRBV7-6 and TRBJ2-5, with 8 bases aligning to TRBD2. Judging by the DNA end, TRBJ2-7 fits better; the J call may be wrong. This CDR3 region has 13 residues. Germline V lookup: CDR1 SGHVS, CDR2 FNYEAQ. The CDR3 is CASSISGAYEQYF. In DNA, the CDR3 is TGTGCCAGCAGCATTAGCGGGGCCTACGAGCAGTACTTC.

The chain carries TRBV29-1 and TRBJ1-5, with a possible D match to TRBD1 (5 bases). Germline V gene data show CDR1 as SQVTM and CDR2 as ANQGSEA. This CDR3 is 14 amino acids long. V was shortened by 7 bases and J by 4 bases, with 17 bases between the two germline ends. Here the CDR3 reads CSATLDGGNQPQHF. The DNA for the CDR3 is TGCAGCGCTACGCTCGACGGGGGAAATCAGCCCCAGCATTTT.

The chain combines TRBV27 with TRBJ1-1, with 10 bases matching TRBD1. The CDR3 spans 16 residues. Trimming removed 0 bases from V and 0 bases from J; junction bases left unmatched: 1. Germline-derived CDR1 and CDR2 are MNHEY and SMNVEV (reference sequence). In DNA form, the CDR3 reads TGTGCCAGCAGTTTATCGGGACAGGGGCTGAACACTGAAGCTTTCTTT. Protein: CASSLSGQGLNTEAFF.